The 20 T cell receptor beta chains given below trace back to one sample, sequenced in a study of T-cell reconstitution after alpha-beta-depleted transplantation in children. Unique molecular identifiers tagged the TCRbeta library. MiXCR, applied by TCRdb to the PCR reads, yields one record per CDR3 protein. Found here are some 490,000 distinct CDR3 sequences, approximately 12% of them singletons; the top ten hold more than 5.5%. The sequenced sample was PBMCs from the stem cell graft donor, obtained from the stem cell graft. The source of these receptors is a human donor who donated a stem cell graft to a child with combined immunodeficiency.

At least ten counts were recorded for this clonotype. CDR3 residues: CASSSSGTGDGTQYF. In DNA, the CDR3 is TGTGCCAGCAGCTCCTCCGGGACGGGAGACGGGACCCAGTACTTC. The V and J genes are TRBV7-9 and TRBJ2-5; possible D gene TRBD2, 6 bases. Trimming shortened V by 4 bases and J by 7 bases, and 19 bases separated the two germline ends. The CDR3 has 15 residues. Germline V gene data show CDR1 as SEHNR and CDR2 as FQNEAQ (reference sequence). The full variable domain, with the rest looked up from reference TRBV7-9 and TRBJ2-5, is DTGVSQNPRHKITKRGQNVTFRCDPISEHNRLYWYRQTLGQGPEFLTYFQNEAQLEKSRLLSDRFSAERPKGSFSTLEIQRTEQGDSAMYLCASSSSGTGDGTQYFGPGTRLLVL.

The J gene is TRBJ2-3, the V gene TRBV4-3; the match to TRBD2 covers 9 bases. The germline V gene has CDR1 LGHNA and CDR2 YSLEER. J lost 2 bases, V lost 0 bases, and 15 bases had no gene match. There are 20 residues in the CDR3. This chain's CDR3 is CASSQDRPSRGGLITDTQYF. The CDR3 region has the DNA TGCGCCAGCAGCCAAGATCGCCCCTCGCGGGGGGGCCTTATCACAGATACGCAGTATTTT.

A few counts support this clonotype. This sequence joins TRBV4-1 and TRBJ2-6; TRBD2 is a possible D gene (5 bases). Germline CDR1 reads MGHRA; CDR2 reads YSYEKL. V dropped 4 bases and J dropped 1 base, with 29 bases sitting between them. The CDR3 consists of 22 residues. CDR3 sequence: CASSRLRLTGITSLSGANVLTF. CDR3 coding DNA: TGCGCCAGCAGCCGCCTCCGCCTAACCGGGATTACATCTTTATCTGGGGCCAACGTCCTGACTTTC.

There are a few counts of this clonotype. The rearrangement joins TRBV12-3 or TRBV12-4 to TRBJ2-7; D ambiguous. The CDR3 loop spans 12 amino acids. With 5 bases removed from V and 12 bases from J, the gap between germline ends came to 17 bases. CDR3 in DNA: TGTGCCAGCAGTACCGGGTCTACGGGTCTGTACTTC. Its translation is CASSTGSTGLYF.

The table lists this clonotype with many counts. The CDR3, as DNA: TGTGCCAGCAGTGTAACCTGGACCAGCTCCTACAATGAGCAGTTCTTC. It codes for CASSVTWTSSYNEQFF. This chain links TRBV12-3 or TRBV12-4 with TRBJ2-1; D gene uncertain. V gave up 5 bases and J gave up 0 bases, with 14 bases separating them. CDR3 size: 16 residues.

In this sample, this clonotype turned up many times. The chain is built from TRBV15 and TRBJ2-7; 7 bases are a match to TRBD1. Germline loops: CDR1 LNHNV, CDR2 YYDKDF (reference sequence). CDR3 length: 15 amino acids. J was trimmed by 1 base and V by 3 bases; bases with no gene match: 6. The CDR3 reads CATSRGATGSYEQYF. DNA for the CDR3: TGTGCCACCAGCAGGGGGGCGACAGGGTCCTACGAGCAGTACTTC. Full variable domain (rest looked up from reference TRBV15 and TRBJ2-7): DAMVIQNPRYQVTQFGKPVTLSCSQTLNHNVMYWYQQKSSQAPKLLFHYYDKDFNNEADTPDNFQSRRPNTSFCFLDIRSPGLGDTAMYLCATSRGATGSYEQYFGPGTRLTVT.

In this sample, this clonotype turned up a few times. The chain couples TRBV12-3 or TRBV12-4 to TRBJ1-6, with a tentative D call TRBD1 (6 bases). The CDR3 covers 14 residues. V gave up 1 base and J gave up 11 bases, with 12 bases separating them. Here the CDR3 reads CASSLVGASPPLHF. The CDR3 region has the DNA TGTGCCAGCAGTTTAGTGGGGGCATCGCCACCCCTCCACTTT.

The sample holds a few counts of this clonotype. V gene TRBV12-3 or TRBV12-4 combines with J gene TRBJ1-1; TRBD1 matches 8 bases. This CDR3 contains 17 residues. With V trimmed by 1 base and J by 0 bases, 7 bases remained unmatched. DNA of the CDR3: TGTGCCAGCAGTTTAGGGTGGGACAGGCTCGTGAACACTGAAGCTTTCTTT. Translated, it gives CASSLGWDRLVNTEAFF.

V usage is TRBV7-8 and J usage is TRBJ1-5; 9 bases are a match to TRBD1. This CDR3 has 15 residues. V lost 5 bases to trimming and J lost 4 bases; unmatched junction nucleotides: 6. Germline V lookup: CDR1 SGHVS, CDR2 FQNEAQ. The CDR3 loop is CASSPLQGANQPQHF. The CDR3 coding sequence is TGTGCCAGCAGCCCCTTACAGGGGGCGAATCAGCCCCAGCATTTT.

This clonotype was counted only a few times. The rearrangement links TRBV12-3 or TRBV12-4 to TRBJ2-3, with 10 bases matching TRBD2. This CDR3 spans 17 amino acids. The V gene end was trimmed by 8 bases and the J gene end by 9 bases; junction bases not matched to a gene: 20. Written as DNA, the CDR3 is TGTGCCAGCCGAACCCAACCGACTAGCGGGCCTGGGGGGACGCAGTATTTT. Residues: CASRTQPTSGPGGTQYF.

The chain couples TRBV5-1 to TRBJ2-2; 9 bases match TRBD1. With 2 bases clipped from V and 7 bases from J, the junction kept 9 bases outside the gene matches. The germline V gene encodes CDR1 SGHRS and CDR2 YFSETQ. The CDR3 consists of 16 residues. The chain's CDR3 is CASSFGQGLIGGELFF. CDR3 nucleotides: TGCGCCAGCAGCTTCGGACAGGGGTTAATCGGCGGGGAGCTGTTTTTT.

The V gene is TRBV15, the J gene TRBJ2-5; 10 bases are shared with TRBD2. The CDR3 is 18 residues long. The germline gives CDR1 LNHNV, CDR2 YYDKDF (reference sequence). J lost 6 bases, V lost 0 bases, and 13 bases had no gene match. The CDR3 DNA reads TGTGCCACCAGCAGAGATGTGGGTGGGACTAGCGCTTTGAAGACCCAGTACTTC. It codes for CATSRDVGGTSALKTQYF.

This clonotype showed up many times. The chain links TRBV9 to TRBJ1-1; 10 nucleotides line up with TRBD1. The CDR3 sequence is 16 residues long. The germline CDR1 and CDR2 sequences are SGDLS and YYNGEE. With V trimmed by 2 bases and J by 3 bases, 7 bases remained unmatched. CDR3 sequence reads: CASSVGQGVWDTEAFF. CDR3 DNA: TGTGCCAGCAGCGTTGGACAGGGGGTATGGGACACTGAAGCTTTCTTT.

This clonotype has just a few counts. The chain links TRBV30 to TRBJ1-2; D is undetermined. CDR1 is GTSNPN and CDR2 is SVGIG in the germline V gene (reference sequence). The CDR3 extends over 10 amino acids. CDR3 sequence reads: CASGGLGYTF. In DNA, the CDR3 is TGTGCTAGTGGTGGCCTTGGCTACACCTTC.

Many counts were recorded for this clonotype. The V and J genes are TRBV4-3 and TRBJ2-3; 8 nucleotides line up with TRBD2. V gave up 6 bases and J gave up 4 bases; unmatched junction bases: 12. This CDR3 comprises 16 residues. The germline V gene encodes CDR1 LGHNA and CDR2 YSLEER. In DNA form, the CDR3 reads TGCGCCAGCAGTACACTAGCGGTCCTTGGGGCAGATACGCAGTATTTT. Amino acids: CASSTLAVLGADTQYF.

The chain is built from TRBV4-3 and TRBJ2-7; the match to TRBD2 covers 7 bases. Germline V gene sequence: CDR1 LGHNA, CDR2 YSLEER. J was trimmed by 4 bases and V by 3 bases; bases with no gene match: 6. This CDR3 has 14 residues. The CDR3 spells CASSQGERGYEQYF. CDR3 in DNA: TGCGCCAGCAGCCAGGGCGAGCGGGGATACGAGCAGTACTTC.

This clonotype was found a few times. The chain employs TRBV30 and TRBJ2-3; unclear D gene. CDR3 length: 12 residues. Germline CDR1 reads GTSNPN; CDR2 reads SVGIG (reference sequence). Trimming took off 1 base at V and 6 bases at J, with 8 bases between the two ends. The CDR3 region is CAWSGGPDTQYF. In nucleotides, the CDR3 is TGTGCCTGGAGTGGAGGCCCCGATACGCAGTATTTT.

This clonotype was detected many times. V and J are TRBV5-1 and TRBJ2-5, with D possibly being TRBD2 (6 bases). Deletions cut 3 bases from V and 5 bases from J, with 17 bases between. The CDR3 has 15 residues. Per the germline V gene, CDR1 is SGHRS and CDR2 is YFSETQ. This CDR3 is CASSWRGGGQETQYF. In DNA, the CDR3 is TGCGCCAGCAGCTGGCGGGGAGGAGGTCAGGAGACCCAGTACTTC.

This clonotype was picked up many times. The chain has TRBV10-3 and TRBJ2-3; the D is unclear. CDR1 ENHRY and CDR2 SYGVKD come from the germline V gene. V shed 3 bases and J shed 5 bases, with 9 bases lying between them. The CDR3 runs to 13 residues. The DNA of the CDR3 is TGTGCCATCAGTGACAGTCCGGGAGATACGCAGTATTTT. This sequence encodes CAISDSPGDTQYF.

V and J are TRBV5-1 and TRBJ1-3; D gene ambiguous. CDR1 is SGHRS, CDR2 YFSETQ, per germline. V was trimmed by 0 bases and J by 0 bases, leaving 4 bases between them. This CDR3 is built from 14 residues. The CDR3 DNA reads as TGCGCCAGCAGCTTGGAGCACTCTGGAAACACCATATATTTT. Translated, it gives CASSLEHSGNTIYF.